This entry lists 16 T cell receptor beta chains sequenced from one sample in a study of T cell repertoires in cytomegalovirus infection (dated by TCRdb to the late 2010s). Sequencing took place on an Illumina HiSeq 1500. Through fastp at Q25 and MiXCR, TCRdb rebuilt clones from the public reads, retaining in-frame beta chains. A single entry per CDR3 protein holds the most common genes and DNA from its merged rows. The sample data list about 900,000 distinct CDR3 sequences, and about a third of these were observed just once. The ten largest clones take up over 13% of the sample. Reading the label with the study, this specimen's treatment or condition is: in vitro stimulation with specific CMV peptide epitopes to enrich CMV-specific T cells. Their recognized antigens are unknown. The sequencing here drew on cultured CD8+ T cells from PBMCs, taken from culture after CMV antigen stimulation. Source of these receptors: a human donor in good health (CMV status not recorded). Some clones in this sample may be carry-over from other donors' samples.

This clonotype occurred many times. This chain connects TRBV24-1 to TRBJ2-5; the D gene is possibly TRBD1 (5 bases). The V gene's germline CDR1 is KGHDR and CDR2 SFDVKD. The V end lost 7 bases, the J end lost 0 bases, and 8 bases lay between the germline ends. The length of the CDR3 is 13 residues. The CDR3, as DNA: TGTGCCACCAGCTACAGGTACCAAGAGACCCAGTACTTC. Residues: CATSYRYQETQYF.

This clonotype was seen many times. The chain carries TRBV7-2 and TRBJ1-6; 7 bases match TRBD1. The V segment lost 3 bases and the J segment 7 bases; nucleotides outside the gene matches: 6. This CDR3 is 15 amino acids long. Germline CDR1 reads SGHTA; CDR2 reads FQGNSA. For the CDR3, the DNA is TGTGCCAGCAGCTTCCGACAGGGACTGAATTCACCCCTCCACTTT. Amino acids: CASSFRQGLNSPLHF.

This clonotype has only a few counts. V and J are TRBV6-2 or TRBV6-3 and TRBJ1-1; possible D gene TRBD1, 6 bases. V shed 9 bases and J shed 6 bases, with 17 bases lying between them. Germline V gene lookup returns CDR1 MNHEY and CDR2 SVGEGT. The CDR3 totals 13 residues. The CDR3 nucleotides read TGTGCCAGTACCCCAGGGGCCATACCTGAAGCTTTCTTT. Its protein is CASTPGAIPEAFF.

This clonotype has just a few counts. The chain employs TRBV5-6 and TRBJ2-7; D gene unclear. V dropped 1 base and J dropped 0 bases, with 2 bases sitting between them. This CDR3 contains 12 residues. Germline-derived CDR1 and CDR2 are SGHDT and YYEEEE. CDR3 nucleotides: TGTGCCAGCAGCTTGTACTCCTACGAGCAGTACGTC. Translated: CASSLYSYEQYV.

Concerning this clonotype itself: A read error may be the cause here, since a much bigger clone is one base away. The chain is built from TRBV12-3 or TRBV12-4 and TRBJ1-2; perhaps TRBD1 as D (5 bases). The CDR3 has 13 amino acids. V lost 6 bases and J 7 bases, leaving 15 bases between the germline ends. In DNA, the CDR3 is TGTGCCAGCAGCGGGGCCGGGGTCTGTGGCTACACCTTC. Protein product: CASSGAGVCGYTF.

The genes are TRBV5-6 and TRBJ1-1; D is unclear. CDR1 is SGHDT, CDR2 YYEEEE, per germline. The CDR3 sequence is 13 residues long. Trimming shortened V by 4 bases and J by 3 bases, and 10 bases separated the two germline ends. The CDR3 bases are TGTGCCAGCAGCATTGGACCATACACTGAAGCTTTCTTT. Amino acid sequence: CASSIGPYTEAFF.

The V call is TRBV7-6, the J call TRBJ1-2; 10 bases are shared with TRBD1. The CDR3 is 16 residues long. The trim removed 2 bases at V and 8 bases at J, leaving 11 bases unmatched. The germline CDR1 and CDR2 sequences are SGHVS and FNYEAQ. CDR3 loop: CASSLRETGTGDGYTF. The CDR3 DNA sequence: TGTGCCAGCAGCTTACGAGAAACCGGGACAGGGGACGGCTACACCTTC.

DNA of the CDR3: TGCGCCAGCGGGGAAGGGACTGAAGCTTTCTTT. Protein sequence: CASGEGTEAFF. The V gene is TRBV4-1, the J gene TRBJ1-1; D is uncertain. Germline V gene lookup returns CDR1 MGHRA and CDR2 YSYEKL. V lost 8 bases, J lost 5 bases, and 9 bases lay in between. There are 11 residues in the CDR3.

The sample holds a few counts of this clonotype. The chain is built from TRBV12-3 or TRBV12-4 and TRBJ1-1; D remains unclear. The CDR3 sequence is 13 residues long. V was clipped by 5 bases and J by 7 bases, with 14 bases between them. This CDR3 reads CASSPRTGVEAFF. CDR3 sequence (DNA): TGTGCCAGCAGTCCTAGAACCGGGGTTGAAGCTTTCTTT.

The chain links TRBV5-1 to TRBJ2-7; 15 bases match TRBD2. Germline CDR1 is SGHRS and CDR2 is YFSETQ. This CDR3 is 20 amino acids long. The junction had 14 bases not matched to a gene; V was cut back by 4 bases and J by 0 bases. The DNA for the CDR3 is TGCGCCAGCAGCCCGACGCCCGGACTAGCGGGGGGGAAGTTCTCCTACGAGCAGTACTTC. Amino acid sequence: CASSPTPGLAGGKFSYEQYF. The complete variable domain, with remaining parts taken from reference TRBV5-1 and TRBJ2-7, reads KAGVTQTPRYLIKTRGQQVTLSCSPISGHRSVSWYQQTPGQGLQFLFEYFSETQRNKGNFPGRFSGRQFSNSRSEMNVSTLELGDSALYLCASSPTPGLAGGKFSYEQYFGPGTRLTVT.

This rearrangement joins TRBV19 to TRBJ1-1; D might be TRBD1 (5 bases). The CDR3 consists of 13 residues. V lost 7 bases and J lost 2, with 11 bases in between. Germline-derived CDR1 and CDR2 are LNHDA and SQIVND (reference sequence). This chain's CDR3 is CASKWGLNTEAFF. The DNA of the CDR3 is TGTGCCAGTAAGTGGGGCCTCAACACTGAAGCTTTCTTT.

This sequence joins TRBV25-1 and TRBJ1-4; D possibly corresponds to TRBD1 (6 bases). Germline CDR1 is MGHDK and CDR2 is SYGVNS. The V gene lost 3 bases and the J gene lost 0 bases, with 8 bases spanning the gap. The CDR3 has 15 amino acids. CDR3 sequence (DNA): TGTGCCAGCAGTGACACAGGGTCAACTAATGAAAAACTGTTTTTT. It translates to CASSDTGSTNEKLFF.

The rearrangement links TRBV19 to TRBJ1-1; TRBD1 might be the D (6 bases). The CDR3 has 13 amino acids. Trimming cost V 10 bases and J 3 bases, with 15 bases left between them. Germline V gene lookup returns CDR1 LNHDA and CDR2 SQIVND (reference sequence). CDR3 DNA sequence: TGTGCCACCTCAGGGGCCGCGGACACTGAAGCTTTCTTT. Translated, it gives CATSGAADTEAFF.

This chain joins TRBV19 and TRBJ1-6; 8 bases are shared with TRBD1. The CDR3 loop spans 15 amino acids. The junction had 10 bases not matched to a gene; V was cut back by 6 bases and J by 9 bases. Germline V lookup: CDR1 LNHDA, CDR2 SQIVND (reference sequence). CDR3: CASSPSSGTGSPLHF. The CDR3 nucleotides are TGTGCCAGTAGCCCTTCGAGCGGGACAGGTTCACCCCTCCACTTT. Full variable domain (remainder filled in from reference TRBV19 and TRBJ1-6): DGGITQSPKYLFRKEGQNVTLSCEQNLNHDAMYWYRQDPGQGLRLIYYSQIVNDFQKGDIAEGYSVSREKKESFPLTVTSAQKNPTAFYLCASSPSSGTGSPLHFGNGTRLTVT.

In its sample, this clonotype was seen a few times. This chain links TRBV19 with TRBJ1-5; 7 bases are a match to TRBD1. Trimming at V came to 4 bases and at J to 0 bases, leaving 15 bases not matched to a gene. CDR3 length: 19 amino acids. CDR1 LNHDA and CDR2 SQIVND come from the germline V gene (reference sequence). The CDR3 coding sequence is TGTGCCAGTAGTACCGACAGGGAAACTCATGCATATAGCAATCAGCCCCAGCATTTT. This translates into CASSTDRETHAYSNQPQHF.

This rearrangement joins TRBV29-1 to TRBJ2-7; D gene unclear. Germline lookup yields CDR1 SQVTM and CDR2 ANQGSEA. Deletions cut 1 base from V and 2 bases from J, with 9 bases between. The CDR3 totals 13 residues. The CDR3 region is CSVEVEGPYEQYF. CDR3 nucleotides: TGCAGCGTTGAAGTAGAAGGCCCCTACGAGCAGTACTTC.